These 9 T cell receptor beta chains were all obtained from the same sample, sequenced in a study of identical twins. TCRdb re-derived calls from the 5' RACE reads in MiXCR, one entry per CDR3 protein. The sample yields some 1,600,000 distinct CDR3 sequences, about 32% seen once. Source material: cord blood. The receptors were gathered from a newborn girl in good health.

This clonotype appeared a few times. The J gene is TRBJ1-6, the V gene TRBV12-3 or TRBV12-4; no definite D call. V dropped 4 bases and J dropped 11 bases, with 18 bases sitting between them. The CDR3 runs to 15 residues. The CDR3 protein is CASSYGRYRIPPLHF. CDR3 nucleotide sequence: TGTGCCAGCAGTTACGGGCGATATCGGATCCCACCCCTCCACTTT.

This clonotype was detected only a few times. The rearrangement links TRBV2 to TRBJ2-5, with D tentatively TRBD1 (5 bases). Trimming cost V 8 bases and J 1 base, with 26 bases left between them. This CDR3 is 18 amino acids long. Per the germline V gene, CDR1 is SNHLY and CDR2 is FYNNEI. The CDR3 nucleotides are TGTGCCAGCTCGAATAGGGGCTCATGGGCGGTGACCCAAGAGACCCAGTACTTC. Its translation: CASSNRGSWAVTQETQYF. Full variable domain (missing parts from reference TRBV2 and TRBJ2-5): EPEVTQTPSHQVTQMGQEVILRCVPISNHLYFYWYRQILGQKVEFLVSFYNNEISEKSEIFDDQFSVERPDGSNFTLKIRSTKLEDSAMYFCASSNRGSWAVTQETQYFGPGTRLLVL.

In its sample, this clonotype was seen a few times. The gene calls are TRBV5-1 and TRBJ2-7; TRBD1 or TRBD2 may be the D gene (6 bases each). The CDR3 extends over 14 amino acids. Deletions cut 0 bases from V and 7 bases from J, with 14 bases between. Per the germline V gene, CDR1 is SGHRS and CDR2 is YFSETQ. In DNA, the CDR3 is TGCGCCAGCAGCTTGGAGGGGGGAGTATGGGAGCAGTACTTC. It yields the protein CASSLEGGVWEQYF.

The CDR3 reads CSAEGQSTDTQYF. Here the CDR3 DNA reads TGCAGTGCTGAGGGACAGAGCACAGATACGCAGTATTTT. This chain uses TRBV20-1 with TRBJ2-3, with TRBD1 matching 7 bases. The CDR3 is 13 amino acids. CDR1 is DFQATT and CDR2 is SNEGSKA in the germline V gene (reference sequence). J lost 0 bases, V lost 5 bases, and 2 bases had no gene match.

This clonotype was detected a few times. The chain couples TRBV9 to TRBJ2-1; 7 nucleotides agree with TRBD1. V gave up 2 bases and J gave up 9 bases; unmatched junction bases: 14. The CDR3 is 16 amino acids. CDR1 and CDR2 (germline): SGDLS, YYNGEE. CDR3 region: CASSVSGGTGVGEQFF. CDR3 DNA: TGTGCCAGCAGCGTGTCAGGGGGAACTGGAGTGGGTGAGCAGTTCTTC.

The V call is TRBV12-3 or TRBV12-4, the J call TRBJ2-4, with D possibly matching TRBD1 (6 bases). Between the trimmed V and J ends, which lost 7 bases and 0 bases, there was a span of 16 bases. This CDR3 comprises 16 residues. The CDR3 nucleotides read TGTGCCAGCACCACGGACAGAATTATAGCCAAAAACATTCAGTACTTC. As protein: CASTTDRIIAKNIQYF.

J is TRBJ1-4 and V is TRBV3-1; D gene uncertain. The germline V gene has CDR1 LGHDT and CDR2 YNNKEL (reference sequence). Trimming took off 4 bases at V and 4 bases at J, with 16 bases between the two ends. CDR3 size: 16 residues. CDR3 protein: CASSLRSRAVNEKLFF. The CDR3 bases are TGTGCCAGCAGCCTTCGTTCTAGAGCTGTTAATGAAAAACTGTTTTTT.

This clonotype was seen at least ten times. This chain's CDR3 is CASSPSLIIDIQYF. The DNA of the CDR3 is TGTGCCAGCAGTCCCTCCTTGATTATCGACATTCAGTACTTC. The chain uses TRBV28 and TRBJ2-4; D gene unclear. The length of the CDR3 is 14 residues. Looked up from germline, CDR1 is MDHEN and CDR2 is SYDVKM. Between the trimmed V and J ends, which lost 5 bases and 8 bases, there was a span of 16 bases.

The chain uses TRBV10-3 and TRBJ1-5; 8 nucleotides match TRBD1. Germline assignment: CDR1 ENHRY and CDR2 SYGVKD. The CDR3 contains 18 residues. The ends lost 0 bases at V and 1 base at J; junction bases unmatched: 8. This chain's CDR3 is CAISESIGGQVSNQPQHF. Written as DNA, the CDR3 is TGTGCCATCAGTGAGTCGATCGGGGGACAGGTAAGCAATCAGCCCCAGCATTTT.